This T cell receptor beta chain originates from a study of CDR3 diversity in severe acne. TCRdb reanalysed the PCR reads using MiXCR and keeps one entry per CDR3 protein. The repertoire holds more than 70,000 distinct CDR3 sequences, over 45% seen once, with about a tenth in the top ten. Input material: blood. This TCR was recovered from a male donor in good health, serving as a control.

The CDR3 region has the DNA TGTGCCAGCAGTTTACTCGACTATGGCTACACCTTC. As protein: CASSLLDYGYTF. The chain couples TRBV2 to TRBJ1-2; D not resolved. Germline V gene data show CDR1 as SNHLY and CDR2 as FYNNEI. The CDR3 spans 12 residues. V lost 5 bases and J 3 bases, leaving 7 bases between the germline ends. The whole variable domain, remainder taken from reference TRBV2 and TRBJ1-2, is EPEVTQTPSHQVTQMGQEVILRCVPISNHLYFYWYRQILGQKVEFLVSFYNNEISEKSEIFDDQFSVERPDGSNFTLKIRSTKLEDSAMYFCASSLLDYGYTFGSGTRLTVV.